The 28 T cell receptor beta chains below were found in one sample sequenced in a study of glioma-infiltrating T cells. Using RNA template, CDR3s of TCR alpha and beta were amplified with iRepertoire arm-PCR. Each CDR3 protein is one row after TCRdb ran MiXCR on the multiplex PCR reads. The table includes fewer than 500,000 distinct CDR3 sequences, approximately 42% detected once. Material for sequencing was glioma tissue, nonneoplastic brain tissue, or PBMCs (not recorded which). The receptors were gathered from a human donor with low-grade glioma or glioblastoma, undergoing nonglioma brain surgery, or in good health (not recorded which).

This chain's CDR3 is CASSSGGSDYGYTF. The CDR3 region has the DNA TGTGCCAGCAGTTCCGGGGGCAGCGACTATGGCTACACCTTC. The V and J genes are TRBV12-3 or TRBV12-4 and TRBJ2-1; D may be TRBD1 (6 bases). The J call could be wrong; TRBJ1-2 is a better fit for the DNA end. The CDR3 has 14 amino acids.

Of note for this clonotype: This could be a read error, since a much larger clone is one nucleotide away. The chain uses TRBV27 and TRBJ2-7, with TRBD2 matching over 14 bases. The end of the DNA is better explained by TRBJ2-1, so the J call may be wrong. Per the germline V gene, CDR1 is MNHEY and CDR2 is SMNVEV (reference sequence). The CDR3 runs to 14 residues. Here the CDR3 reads CASRGLAGVYEQFF. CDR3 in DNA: TGTGCCAGCAGGGGACTAGCGGGAGTTTACGAGCAGTTCTTC.

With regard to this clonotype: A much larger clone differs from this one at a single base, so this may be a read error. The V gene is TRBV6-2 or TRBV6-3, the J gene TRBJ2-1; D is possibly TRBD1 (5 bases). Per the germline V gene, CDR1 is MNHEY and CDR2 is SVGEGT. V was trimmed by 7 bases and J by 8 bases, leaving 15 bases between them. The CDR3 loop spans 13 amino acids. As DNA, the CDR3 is TGTGCCAGCACCAAAGGGGTTTTCGATGAGCAGTTCTTC. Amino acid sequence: CASTKGVFDEQFF.

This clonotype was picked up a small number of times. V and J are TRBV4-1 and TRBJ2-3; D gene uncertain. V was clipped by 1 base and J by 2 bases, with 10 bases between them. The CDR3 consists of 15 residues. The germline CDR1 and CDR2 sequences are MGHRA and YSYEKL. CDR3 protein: CASSQGTFDTDTQYF. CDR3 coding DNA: TGCGCCAGCAGCCAAGGGACCTTTGACACAGATACGCAGTATTTT.

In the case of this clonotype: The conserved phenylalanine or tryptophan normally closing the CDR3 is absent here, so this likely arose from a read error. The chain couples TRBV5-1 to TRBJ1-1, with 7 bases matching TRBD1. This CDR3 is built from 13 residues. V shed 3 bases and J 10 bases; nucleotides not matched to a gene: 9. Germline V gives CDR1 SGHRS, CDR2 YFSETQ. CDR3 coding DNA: TGCGCCAGCAGCTGGACAGGCCCGGTGCGAGCTTTCTCT. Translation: CASSWTGPVRAFS.

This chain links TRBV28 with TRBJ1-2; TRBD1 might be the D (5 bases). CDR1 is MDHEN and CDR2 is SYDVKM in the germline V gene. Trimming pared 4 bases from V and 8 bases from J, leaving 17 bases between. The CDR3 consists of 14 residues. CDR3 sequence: CASSSTGPTIGYTF. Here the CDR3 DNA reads TGTGCCAGCAGTTCCACGGGACCAACTATCGGCTACACCTTC.

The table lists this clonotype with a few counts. This CDR3 is CASSYPGQGDWNYGYTF. In DNA, the CDR3 is TGTGCCAGCAGTTACCCAGGACAGGGCGACTGGAACTATGGCTACACCTTC. The V and J genes are TRBV6-2 or TRBV6-3 and TRBJ1-2; 8 positions agree with TRBD1. The germline V gene has CDR1 MNHEY and CDR2 SVGEGT. The CDR3 has 17 amino acids. V was pared by 2 bases and J by 2 bases, with 10 bases of the junction left unmatched.

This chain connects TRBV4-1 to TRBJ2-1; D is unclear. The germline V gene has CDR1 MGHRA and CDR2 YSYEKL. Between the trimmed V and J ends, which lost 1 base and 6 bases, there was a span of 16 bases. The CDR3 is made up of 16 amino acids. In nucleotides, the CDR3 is TGCGCCAGCAGCCAAGCATGGGAACCCTCGCCCAATGAGCAGTTCTTC. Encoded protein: CASSQAWEPSPNEQFF.

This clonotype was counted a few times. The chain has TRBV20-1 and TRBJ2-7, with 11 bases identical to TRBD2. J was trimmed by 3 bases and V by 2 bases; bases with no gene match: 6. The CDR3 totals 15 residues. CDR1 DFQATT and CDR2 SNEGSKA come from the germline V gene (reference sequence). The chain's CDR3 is CSARPPGLADYEQYF. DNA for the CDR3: TGCAGTGCTAGACCCCCGGGACTAGCGGACTACGAGCAGTACTTC.

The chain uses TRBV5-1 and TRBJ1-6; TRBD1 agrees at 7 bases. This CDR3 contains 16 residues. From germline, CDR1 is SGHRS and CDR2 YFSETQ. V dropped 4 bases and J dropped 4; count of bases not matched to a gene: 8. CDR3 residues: CASSPGTAIYNSPLHF. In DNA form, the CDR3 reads TGCGCCAGCAGCCCTGGGACAGCAATTTATAATTCACCCCTCCACTTT.

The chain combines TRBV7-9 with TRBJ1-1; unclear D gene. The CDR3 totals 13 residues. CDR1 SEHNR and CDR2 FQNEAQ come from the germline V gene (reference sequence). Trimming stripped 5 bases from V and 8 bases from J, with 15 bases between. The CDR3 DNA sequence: TGTGCCAGCAGCCAGAGGGCGGAACAGGAAGCTTTCTTT. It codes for CASSQRAEQEAFF.

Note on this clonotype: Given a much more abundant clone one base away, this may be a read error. The CDR3 loop reads CATSRGQGLGKQYF. The CDR3 nucleotides read TGTGCCACCAGCAGAGGACAGGGGCTGGGCAAGCAGTACTTC. The V gene is TRBV15, the J gene TRBJ2-7; 8 bases fit TRBD1. Germline loops: CDR1 LNHNV, CDR2 YYDKDF (reference sequence). CDR3 length: 14 residues. Trimming removed 1 base from V and 8 bases from J; junction bases left unmatched: 7.

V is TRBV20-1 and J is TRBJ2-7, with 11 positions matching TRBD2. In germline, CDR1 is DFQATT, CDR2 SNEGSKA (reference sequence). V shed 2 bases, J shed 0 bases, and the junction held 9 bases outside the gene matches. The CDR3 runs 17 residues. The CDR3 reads CSARIVVAGGGSYEQYF. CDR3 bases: TGCAGTGCTAGAATAGTGGTAGCGGGAGGGGGCTCCTACGAGCAGTACTTC.

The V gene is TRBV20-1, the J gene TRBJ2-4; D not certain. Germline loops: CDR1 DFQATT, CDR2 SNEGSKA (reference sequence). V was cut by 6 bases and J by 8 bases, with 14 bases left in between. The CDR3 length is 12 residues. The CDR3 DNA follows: TGCAGTGCACGGCTGGTCAAGGACATTCAGTACTTC. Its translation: CSARLVKDIQYF.

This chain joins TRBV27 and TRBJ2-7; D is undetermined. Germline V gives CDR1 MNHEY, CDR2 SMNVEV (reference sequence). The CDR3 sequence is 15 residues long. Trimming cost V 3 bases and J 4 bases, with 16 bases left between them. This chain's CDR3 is CASSFAGTSRYEQYF. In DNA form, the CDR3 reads TGTGCCAGCAGTTTTGCTGGCACCTCGCGTTACGAGCAGTACTTC.

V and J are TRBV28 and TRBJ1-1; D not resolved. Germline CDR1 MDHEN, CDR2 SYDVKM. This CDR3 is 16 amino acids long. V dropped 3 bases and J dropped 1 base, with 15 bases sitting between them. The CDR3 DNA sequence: TGTGCCAGCAGTTTTAGCCAGAAGGATTCGAACACTGAAGCTTTCTTT. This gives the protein CASSFSQKDSNTEAFF.

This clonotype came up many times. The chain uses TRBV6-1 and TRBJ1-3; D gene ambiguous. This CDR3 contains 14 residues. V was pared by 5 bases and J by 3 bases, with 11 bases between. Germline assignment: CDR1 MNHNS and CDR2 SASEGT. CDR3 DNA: TGTGCCAGCAGTTCCCGGGGAGATGGAAACACCATATATTTT. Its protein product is CASSSRGDGNTIYF.

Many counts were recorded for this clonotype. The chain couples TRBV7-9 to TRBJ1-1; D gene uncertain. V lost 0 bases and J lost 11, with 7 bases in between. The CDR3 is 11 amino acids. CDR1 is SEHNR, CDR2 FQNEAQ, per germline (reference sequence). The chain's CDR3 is CASSLAGYAFF. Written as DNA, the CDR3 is TGTGCCAGCAGCTTAGCGGGGTACGCTTTCTTT.

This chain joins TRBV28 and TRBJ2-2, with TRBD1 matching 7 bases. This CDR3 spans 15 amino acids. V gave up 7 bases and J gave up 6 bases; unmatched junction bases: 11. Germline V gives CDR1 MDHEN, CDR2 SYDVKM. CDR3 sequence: CASKSRDREAGELFF. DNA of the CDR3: TGTGCCAGCAAGTCAAGAGACAGGGAAGCCGGGGAGCTGTTTTTT.

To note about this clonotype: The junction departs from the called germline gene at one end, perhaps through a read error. DNA of the CDR3: TGTGCCAGCAGTCCCCTGAGGAATCAGCCCCATCATTTT. Translated, it gives CASSPLRNQPHHF. V is TRBV27 and J is TRBJ1-5; D call uncertain. Germline CDR1 is MNHEY and CDR2 is SMNVEV (reference sequence). This CDR3 spans 13 amino acids.

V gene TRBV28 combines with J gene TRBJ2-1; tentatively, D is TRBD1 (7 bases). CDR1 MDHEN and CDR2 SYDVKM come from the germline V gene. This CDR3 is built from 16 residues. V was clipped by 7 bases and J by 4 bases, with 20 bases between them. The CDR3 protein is CASTPPGGGAYNEQFF. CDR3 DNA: TGTGCCAGCACCCCGCCAGGGGGAGGTGCATACAATGAGCAGTTCTTC.

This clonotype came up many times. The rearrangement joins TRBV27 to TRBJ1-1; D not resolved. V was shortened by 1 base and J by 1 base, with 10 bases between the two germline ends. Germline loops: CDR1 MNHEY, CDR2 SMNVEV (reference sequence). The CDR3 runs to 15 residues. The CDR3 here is CASSLFPDGNTEAFF. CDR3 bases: TGTGCCAGCAGTTTATTTCCGGACGGGAACACTGAAGCTTTCTTT.

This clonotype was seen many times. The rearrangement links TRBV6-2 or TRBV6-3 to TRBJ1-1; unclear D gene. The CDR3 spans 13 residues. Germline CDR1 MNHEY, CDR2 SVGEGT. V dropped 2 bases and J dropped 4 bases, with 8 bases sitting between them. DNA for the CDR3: TGTGCCAGCAGTTACCGGAGGGTCACTGAAGCTTTCTTT. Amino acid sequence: CASSYRRVTEAFF.

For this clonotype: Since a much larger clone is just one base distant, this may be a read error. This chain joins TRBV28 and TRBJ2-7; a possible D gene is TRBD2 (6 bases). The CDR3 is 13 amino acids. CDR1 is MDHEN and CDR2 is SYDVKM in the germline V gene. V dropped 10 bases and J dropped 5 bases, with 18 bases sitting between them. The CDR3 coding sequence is TGTGCCACCCTGGGACTGGGCTTCCACGAGCAGTACTTC. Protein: CATLGLGFHEQYF. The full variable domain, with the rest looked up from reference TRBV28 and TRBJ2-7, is DVKVTQSSRYLVKRTGEKVFLECVQDMDHENMFWYRQDPGLGLRLIYFSYDVKMKEKGDIPEGYSVSREKKERFSLILESASTNQTSMYLCATLGLGFHEQYFGPGTRLTVT.

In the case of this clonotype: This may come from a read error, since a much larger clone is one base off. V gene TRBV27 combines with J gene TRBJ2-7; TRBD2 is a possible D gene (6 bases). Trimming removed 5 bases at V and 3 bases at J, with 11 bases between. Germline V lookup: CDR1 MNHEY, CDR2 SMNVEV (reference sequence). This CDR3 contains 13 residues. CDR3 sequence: CASSAGNLYEQYF. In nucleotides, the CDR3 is TGTGCCAGCAGTGCGGGAAATCTCTACGAGCAGTACTTC.

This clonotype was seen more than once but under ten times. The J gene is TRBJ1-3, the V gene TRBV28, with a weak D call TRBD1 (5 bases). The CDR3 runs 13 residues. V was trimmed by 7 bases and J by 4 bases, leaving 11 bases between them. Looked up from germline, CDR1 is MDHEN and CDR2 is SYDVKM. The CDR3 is CASTISGGNTIYF. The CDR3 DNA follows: TGTGCCAGCACCATTTCAGGGGGAAACACCATATATTTT.

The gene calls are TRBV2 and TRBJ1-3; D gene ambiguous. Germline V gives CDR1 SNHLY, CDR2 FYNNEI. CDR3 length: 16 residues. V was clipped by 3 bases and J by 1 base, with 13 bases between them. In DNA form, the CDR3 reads TGTGCCAGCAGTGACCGCAGGTTGGGGTCTGGAAACACCATATATTTT. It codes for CASSDRRLGSGNTIYF.

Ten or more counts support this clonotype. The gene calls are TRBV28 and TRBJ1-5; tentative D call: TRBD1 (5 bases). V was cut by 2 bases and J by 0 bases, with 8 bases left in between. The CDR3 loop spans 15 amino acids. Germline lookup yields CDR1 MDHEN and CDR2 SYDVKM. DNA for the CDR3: TGTGCCAGCAGTTTACTGGGGGGTAGCAATCAGCCCCAGCATTTT. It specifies CASSLLGGSNQPQHF.